The rows below give T cell receptor beta chains drawn from one sample of a study of blood T cells in healthy people across ages. TCRdb redid the calling of the 5' RACE reads with MiXCR, one entry per CDR3 protein. In the table there are approximately 820,000 distinct CDR3 sequences, 40% to 50% of which are singletons. Input material: blood. The receptor set was obtained from a man aged 55 to 70 in good health. Both conserved end residues are part of each CDR3. Fields, in order: CDR3 protein, CDR3 DNA, V gene, J gene, clone size, D gene. A D gene is named only where the DNA matches it firmly. Part of the rows lack a size; the others show once, few, many or a class for expanded clones.

CDR3 protein: CASSVDLSTDTQYF
CDR3 DNA: TGTGCCAGCAGCGTAGACCTTAGCACAGATACGCAGTATTTT
V gene: TRBV9
J gene: TRBJ2-3
clone size: NA
D gene: NA

CDR3 protein: CASSFAGTNYEQYF
CDR3 DNA: TGTGCCAGCAGTTTTGCGGGGACTAACTACGAGCAGTACTTC
V gene: TRBV11-2
J gene: TRBJ2-7
clone size: NA
D gene: TRBD2

CDR3 protein: CAISAGQGFGQETQYF
CDR3 DNA: TGTGCCATCAGTGCCGGACAGGGTTTTGGCCAAGAGACCCAGTACTTC
V gene: TRBV10-3
J gene: TRBJ2-5
clone size: NA
D gene: TRBD1

CDR3 protein: CASAQGGQETQYF
CDR3 DNA: TGTGCCAGCGCCCAGGGGGGACAAGAGACCCAGTACTTC
V gene: TRBV28
J gene: TRBJ2-5
clone size: NA
D gene: NA

CDR3 protein: CASSQGAGFDNEQFF
CDR3 DNA: TGTGCCAGCAGCCAAGGTGCAGGGTTCGACAATGAGCAGTTCTTC
V gene: TRBV3-1
J gene: TRBJ2-1
clone size: NA
D gene: NA

CDR3 protein: CASGVGVQETQYF
CDR3 DNA: TGTGCCAGTGGGGTTGGGGTACAAGAGACCCAGTACTTC
V gene: TRBV7-7
J gene: TRBJ2-5
clone size: NA
D gene: NA

CDR3 protein: CASNDRGGISEQYF
CDR3 DNA: TGTGCCAGCAATGATCGGGGAGGGATAAGTGAGCAGTACTTC
V gene: TRBV12-3/TRBV12-4
J gene: TRBJ2-7
clone size: few
D gene: TRBD2

CDR3 protein: CASSQLGGRGSDTQYF
CDR3 DNA: TGTGCCAGCAGCCAACTAGGAGGGCGAGGTTCAGATACGCAGTATTTT
V gene: TRBV14
J gene: TRBJ2-3
clone size: few
D gene: NA

CDR3 protein: CASSEYGGYNEQFF
CDR3 DNA: TGTGCCAGCAGTGAATATGGCGGATACAATGAGCAGTTCTTC
V gene: TRBV25-1
J gene: TRBJ2-1
clone size: NA
D gene: NA

CDR3 protein: CASSAGLAGIYEQYF
CDR3 DNA: TGTGCCAGCAGCGCAGGACTAGCGGGGATCTACGAGCAGTACTTC
V gene: TRBV5-4
J gene: TRBJ2-7
clone size: NA
D gene: TRBD2

CDR3 protein: CATRAGRGSNQPQHF
CDR3 DNA: TGTGCCACCAGAGCGGGCCGGGGAAGCAATCAGCCCCAGCATTTT
V gene: TRBV6-2/TRBV6-3
J gene: TRBJ1-5
clone size: NA
D gene: NA

CDR3 protein: CASYQNTEAFF
CDR3 DNA: TGTGCCAGCTACCAGAACACTGAAGCTTTCTTT
V gene: TRBV18
J gene: TRBJ1-1
clone size: few
D gene: NA

CDR3 protein: CASSPGVTHFGYTF
CDR3 DNA: TGTGCCAGCAGCCCCGGAGTCACCCACTTTGGCTACACCTTC
V gene: TRBV7-8
J gene: TRBJ1-2
clone size: few
D gene: NA

CDR3 protein: CASSPYGGGSADTQYF
CDR3 DNA: TGCGCCAGCAGCCCTTACGGTGGGGGAAGCGCAGATACGCAGTATTTT
V gene: TRBV4-1
J gene: TRBJ2-3
clone size: once
D gene: NA

CDR3 protein: CASSSGQGDNEQFF
CDR3 DNA: TGTGCCAGCAGCTCCGGACAGGGTGACAATGAGCAGTTCTTC
V gene: TRBV5-5
J gene: TRBJ2-1
clone size: NA
D gene: TRBD1

CDR3 protein: CASSNRDTYQPQHF
CDR3 DNA: TGTGCCAGCAGCAACCGGGACACTTATCAGCCCCAGCATTTT
V gene: TRBV6-6
J gene: TRBJ1-5
clone size: few
D gene: NA

CDR3 protein: CASSIYRGDTGELFF
CDR3 DNA: TGTGCCAGCAGCATTTACAGGGGGGACACCGGGGAGCTGTTTTTT
V gene: TRBV5-6
J gene: TRBJ2-2
clone size: NA
D gene: TRBD1

CDR3 protein: CASSFGTKMVAQYF
CDR3 DNA: TGTGCCAGCAGCTTTGGGACCAAAATGGTGGCCCAGTACTTC
V gene: TRBV7-2
J gene: TRBJ2-7
clone size: few
D gene: NA

CDR3 protein: CASRIFPDEQYF
CDR3 DNA: TGTGCCAGCAGAATATTCCCGGATGAGCAGTACTTC
V gene: TRBV12-3/TRBV12-4
J gene: TRBJ2-5
clone size: NA
D gene: NA

CDR3 protein: CSVVGDRYGYTF
CDR3 DNA: TGCAGCGTTGTGGGGGACAGATATGGCTACACCTTC
V gene: TRBV29-1
J gene: TRBJ1-2
clone size: NA
D gene: TRBD1

CDR3 protein: CASSEPGEKDEKLFF
CDR3 DNA: TGTGCCAGCAGTGAACCAGGGGAGAAGGATGAAAAACTGTTTTTT
V gene: TRBV25-1
J gene: TRBJ1-4
clone size: NA
D gene: NA

CDR3 protein: CASSLNIESYEQYF
CDR3 DNA: TGTGCCAGCAGCTTAAATATCGAATCCTACGAGCAGTACTTC
V gene: TRBV7-9
J gene: TRBJ2-7
clone size: NA
D gene: NA

CDR3 protein: CSATIGVIGELFF
CDR3 DNA: TGCAGCGCGACTATCGGGGTGATCGGGGAGCTGTTTTTT
V gene: TRBV29-1
J gene: TRBJ2-2
clone size: NA
D gene: NA

CDR3 protein: CASSVTSGTKNTEAFF
CDR3 DNA: TGCGCCAGCAGCGTCACCTCAGGGACTAAGAACACTGAAGCTTTCTTT
V gene: TRBV5-1
J gene: TRBJ1-1
clone size: NA
D gene: NA

CDR3 protein: CASSQDRVRWDRAYEQYF
CDR3 DNA: TGCGCCAGCAGCCAAGATCGGGTCCGCTGGGACAGGGCCTACGAGCAGTACTTC
V gene: TRBV4-3
J gene: TRBJ2-7
clone size: few
D gene: TRBD1

CDR3 protein: CASGLAQGYYGYTF
CDR3 DNA: TGTGCTAGTGGTTTGGCACAGGGATACTATGGCTACACCTTC
V gene: TRBV12-5
J gene: TRBJ1-2
clone size: few
D gene: NA

CDR3 protein: CSAPRGGIQETQYF
CDR3 DNA: TGCAGTGCGCCGCGGGGGGGAATCCAAGAGACCCAGTACTTC
V gene: TRBV20-1
J gene: TRBJ2-5
clone size: NA
D gene: TRBD2